A single sample is the source of the 22 T cell receptor beta chains below, sequenced in a study of T cells after yellow fever vaccination. TCRdb used MiXCR to reprocess the 5' RACE reads, holding one entry per CDR3 protein. The table has approximately 550,000 distinct CDR3 sequences, 15% to 20% seen once. Sequencing was performed on PBMCs, taken 15 days after the yellow fever booster vaccination. The source of these receptors is a man aged 30-40 years who received the YFV17D yellow fever vaccine.

This clonotype was detected a few times. The chain has TRBV12-3 or TRBV12-4 and TRBJ2-1; 8 nucleotides align to TRBD1. This CDR3 spans 15 amino acids. With 6 bases clipped from V and 4 bases from J, the junction kept 8 bases outside the gene matches. This CDR3 is CASRAGTGEYNEQFF. In DNA, the CDR3 is TGTGCCAGCAGGGCGGGGACAGGAGAATACAATGAGCAGTTCTTC.

This clonotype was seen only a few times. The rearrangement uses TRBV6-6 and TRBJ2-2, with D unresolved. V lost 8 bases and J 1 base, leaving 8 bases between the germline ends. The CDR3 loop spans 13 amino acids. Germline values: CDR1 MNHNY, CDR2 SVGAGI (reference sequence). The CDR3 nucleotides read TGTGCCAGCGGCCAGCTGAACACCGGGGAGCTGTTTTTT. Its protein product is CASGQLNTGELFF.

As regards this clonotype: One end of the junction fails to match germline, which may point to a read error. The chain uses TRBV7-2 and TRBJ2-3; weak D call: TRBD2 (5 bases). CDR1 SGHTA and CDR2 FQGNSA come from the germline V gene. The CDR3 loop spans 12 amino acids. Here the CDR3 reads CASSSIRTPLHF. In nucleotides, the CDR3 is TGTGCCAGCAGCTCAATCAGGACTCCCCTCCATTTT.

This clonotype occurred a few times. The gene calls are TRBV20-1 and TRBJ2-4; D not certain. CDR1 and CDR2 (germline): DFQATT, SNEGSKA (reference sequence). Trimming took off 4 bases at V and 1 base at J, with 11 bases between the two ends. The CDR3 length is 14 residues. The CDR3 reads CSAKARMAKNIQYF. The CDR3 coding sequence is TGCAGTGCTAAAGCAAGGATGGCCAAAAACATTCAGTACTTC.

The CDR3 loop is CASSSIPAGGLNTEAFF. The DNA of the CDR3 is TGTGCCAGCAGCTCCATCCCGGCAGGGGGCCTGAACACTGAAGCTTTCTTT. The chain employs TRBV7-2 and TRBJ1-1; TRBD1 matches 8 bases. The ends lost 4 bases at V and 0 bases at J; junction bases unmatched: 10. Germline V gene lookup returns CDR1 SGHTA and CDR2 FQGNSA. The CDR3 has 17 residues.

The gene calls are TRBV11-1 and TRBJ2-3, with 9 bases that match TRBD1. The ends lost 5 bases at V and 6 bases at J; junction bases unmatched: 21. Per the germline V gene, CDR1 is SGHAT and CDR2 is FQDESV (reference sequence). The CDR3 consists of 19 residues. DNA for the CDR3: TGTGCCAGCAGCAAGGGACAGGGATCGGACTCACACAGATACGATACGCAGTATTTT. Translating it yields CASSKGQGSDSHRYDTQYF.

This clonotype was counted only a few times. In DNA form, the CDR3 reads TGTGCCAGCAGCAAATTTTTGCTAGCGCGCACAGATACGCAGTATTTT. Residues: CASSKFLLARTDTQYF. This chain links TRBV21-1 with TRBJ2-3. TRBV21-1 is a documented pseudogene. The CDR3 totals 16 residues.

The genes are TRBV10-3 and TRBJ1-3; no definite D call. The germline CDR1 and CDR2 sequences are ENHRY and SYGVKD. Between the trimmed V and J ends, which lost 8 bases and 3 bases, there was a span of 11 bases. The CDR3 has 13 residues. CDR3: CAIGATRGNTIYF. The CDR3 DNA is TGTGCCATCGGCGCGACTCGTGGAAACACCATATATTTT.

This clonotype was recorded a few times. The rearrangement links TRBV3-1 to TRBJ2-7, with 9 bases lining up with TRBD2. CDR3 length: 14 amino acids. With V trimmed by 6 bases and J by 4 bases, 7 bases remained unmatched. The V gene's germline CDR1 is LGHDT and CDR2 YNNKEL (reference sequence). CDR3 region: CASRSFSGSYEQYF. CDR3 coding DNA: TGTGCCAGCAGGTCCTTTAGCGGGAGTTACGAGCAGTACTTC.

This clonotype was counted between two and nine times. The CDR3: CASSVAGGNTDTQYF. The DNA for the CDR3 is TGTGCCAGCAGCGTAGCAGGTGGGAACACAGATACGCAGTATTTT. The V and J genes are TRBV9 and TRBJ2-3; D gene ambiguous. The CDR3 length is 15 residues. The germline V gene has CDR1 SGDLS and CDR2 YYNGEE. Trimming removed 0 bases at V and 2 bases at J, with 10 bases between.

This clonotype was detected a few times. This CDR3 is CASSIAGGITDTQYF. CDR3 nucleotides: TGTGCCAGCAGCATAGCGGGAGGGATCACAGATACGCAGTATTTT. The chain combines TRBV6-1 with TRBJ2-3, with TRBD2 matching 11 bases. Germline V gene lookup returns CDR1 MNHNS and CDR2 SASEGT. The junction had 4 bases not matched to a gene; V was cut back by 6 bases and J by 2 bases. The CDR3 consists of 15 residues.

The chain couples TRBV30 to TRBJ2-1, with TRBD1 as a possible D gene (7 bases). V lost 0 bases, J lost 6 bases, and 15 bases lay in between. The CDR3 is 15 residues long. The V gene's germline CDR1 is GTSNPN and CDR2 SVGIG (reference sequence). CDR3 coding DNA: TGTGCCTGGAGTGTCAGGGGGAGGCCGGGCAATGAGCAGTTCTTC. It specifies CAWSVRGRPGNEQFF. The whole variable domain, filled in from reference TRBV30 and TRBJ2-1, reads SQTIHQWPATLVQPVGSPLSLECTVEGTSNPNLYWYRQAAGRGLQLLFYSVGIGQISSEVPQNLSASRPQDRQFILSSKKLLLSDSGFYLCAWSVRGRPGNEQFFGPGTRLTVL.

The chain is built from TRBV7-9 and TRBJ1-5; TRBD1 might be the D (5 bases). The CDR3 has 16 residues. CDR1 is SEHNR and CDR2 is FQNEAQ in the germline V gene (reference sequence). V was trimmed by 4 bases and J by 3 bases, leaving 16 bases between them. The DNA of the CDR3 is TGTGCCAGCAGCTCCTCAGAGGGGACTCCCAATCAGCCCCAGCATTTT. It is translated as CASSSSEGTPNQPQHF.

The V call is TRBV4-2, the J call TRBJ2-5; D is possibly TRBD2 (6 bases). This CDR3 region has 15 residues. CDR1 and CDR2 (germline): LGHNA, YNFKEQ. The V end lost 4 bases, the J end lost 4 bases, and 16 bases lay between the germline ends. CDR3 coding DNA: TGTGCCAGCAGCCCCACGGGGACTTTCGGAGAGACCCAGTACTTC. Encoded protein: CASSPTGTFGETQYF.

This clonotype was seen more than once but under ten times. The chain carries TRBV20-1 and TRBJ2-3; 8 nucleotides line up with TRBD2. Trimming took 0 bases from V and 5 from J; bases not matched to a gene: 4. The CDR3 has 14 amino acids. Germline V gene lookup returns CDR1 DFQATT and CDR2 SNEGSKA (reference sequence). For the CDR3, the DNA is TGCAGTGCTAGAGATAGCGGGACGATAGATACGCAGTATTTT. Translating gives CSARDSGTIDTQYF.

This clonotype has just a few counts. J is TRBJ1-1 and V is TRBV2; D might be TRBD1 (5 bases). Germline loops: CDR1 SNHLY, CDR2 FYNNEI. The CDR3 length is 15 residues. Trimming removed 3 bases at V and 0 bases at J, with 11 bases between. CDR3 nucleotide sequence: TGTGCCAGCAGTGAGGTCAGGGTGCTGAACACTGAAGCTTTCTTT. This sequence encodes CASSEVRVLNTEAFF. Full variable domain (missing parts from reference TRBV2 and TRBJ1-1): EPEVTQTPSHQVTQMGQEVILRCVPISNHLYFYWYRQILGQKVEFLVSFYNNEISEKSEIFDDQFSVERPDGSNFTLKIRSTKLEDSAMYFCASSEVRVLNTEAFFGQGTRLTVV.

The CDR3 nucleotides read TGCAGCCCCCGGACAGGGACCTACAATGAGCAGTTCTTC. This sequence encodes CSPRTGTYNEQFF. The chain employs TRBV20-1 and TRBJ2-1, with 8 positions matching TRBD1. This CDR3 is 13 amino acids long. Germline V lookup: CDR1 DFQATT, CDR2 SNEGSKA (reference sequence).

This chain uses TRBV5-1 with TRBJ2-5, with D possibly being TRBD2 (5 bases). Germline V gives CDR1 SGHRS, CDR2 YFSETQ. Trimming stripped 5 bases from V and 1 base from J, with 15 bases between. The CDR3 is 15 amino acids. This CDR3 reads CASRAAAGVQETQYF. CDR3 in DNA: TGCGCCAGCAGAGCGGCGGCCGGGGTCCAAGAGACCCAGTACTTC.

The chain has TRBV7-2 and TRBJ2-5, with D possibly being TRBD1 (6 bases). The germline V and J ends were trimmed by 4 bases and 0 bases, with 9 bases remaining between them. The CDR3 sequence is 14 residues long. In germline, CDR1 is SGHTA, CDR2 FQGNSA. The DNA of the CDR3 is TGTGCCAGCAGCTCGTGGACAGACCAAGAGACCCAGTACTTC. Amino acids: CASSSWTDQETQYF.

This clonotype has just a few counts. This chain links TRBV29-1 with TRBJ2-7, with D unclear. The CDR3 extends over 10 amino acids. CDR1 is SQVTM and CDR2 is ANQGSEA in the germline V gene. V dropped 7 bases and J dropped 5 bases, with 9 bases sitting between them. In nucleotides, the CDR3 is TGCAGCGCAGTGGGCGACGAGCAGTACTTC. Protein product: CSAVGDEQYF.

With respect to this clonotype: This could be a read error, since a much larger clone is one nucleotide away. V usage is TRBV12-3 or TRBV12-4 and J usage is TRBJ2-6; D is possibly TRBD2 (5 bases). The CDR3 sequence is 18 residues long. CDR3 protein: CTSTDRRRGISGANVLTF. The CDR3 DNA follows: TGTACCAGCACTGACCGGAGACGGGGAATCTCTGGGGCCAACGTCCTGACTTTC.

The chain carries TRBV24-1 and TRBJ2-5; 7 nucleotides agree with TRBD1. The CDR3 loop spans 15 amino acids. CDR1 is KGHDR, CDR2 SFDVKD, per germline. V lost 6 bases to trimming and J lost 0 bases; unmatched junction nucleotides: 6. The CDR3 here is CATSKEQGNQETQYF. The CDR3 bases are TGTGCCACCAGTAAAGAACAGGGGAACCAAGAGACCCAGTACTTC.